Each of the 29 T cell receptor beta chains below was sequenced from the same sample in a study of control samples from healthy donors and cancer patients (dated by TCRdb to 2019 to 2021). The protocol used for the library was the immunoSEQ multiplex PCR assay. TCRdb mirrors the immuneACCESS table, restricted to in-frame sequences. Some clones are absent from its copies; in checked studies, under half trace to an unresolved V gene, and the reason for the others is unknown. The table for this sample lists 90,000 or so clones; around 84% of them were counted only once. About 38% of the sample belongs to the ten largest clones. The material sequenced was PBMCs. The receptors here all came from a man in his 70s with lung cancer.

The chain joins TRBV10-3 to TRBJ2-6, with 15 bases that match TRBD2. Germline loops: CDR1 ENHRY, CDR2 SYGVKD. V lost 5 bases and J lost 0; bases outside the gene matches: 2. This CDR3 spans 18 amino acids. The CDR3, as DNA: TGTGCCATCAGTCCGGGACTAGCGGGGGGCTCTGGGGCCAACGTCCTGACTTTC. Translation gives CAISPGLAGGSGANVLTF.

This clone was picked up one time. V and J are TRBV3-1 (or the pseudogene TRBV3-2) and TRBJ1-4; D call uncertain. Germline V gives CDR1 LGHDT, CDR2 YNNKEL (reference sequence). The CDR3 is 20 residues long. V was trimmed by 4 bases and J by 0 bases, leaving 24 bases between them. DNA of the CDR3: TGTGCCAGCAGCCCGACTTTCGGGAGGGCGGACCCTTCAACTAATGAAAAACTGTTTTTT. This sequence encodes CASSPTFGRADPSTNEKLFF.

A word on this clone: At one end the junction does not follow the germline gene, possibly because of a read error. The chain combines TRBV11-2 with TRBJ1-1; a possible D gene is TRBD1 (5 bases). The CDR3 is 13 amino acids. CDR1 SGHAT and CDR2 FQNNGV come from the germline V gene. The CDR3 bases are TGTGCCAGCAGCATAGACGGGGCCACTGAAGCTTTCTTT. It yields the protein CASSIDGATEAFF.

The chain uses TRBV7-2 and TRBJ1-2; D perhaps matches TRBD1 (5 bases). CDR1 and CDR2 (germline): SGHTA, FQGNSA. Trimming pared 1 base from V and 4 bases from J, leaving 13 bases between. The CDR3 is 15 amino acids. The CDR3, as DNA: TGTGCCAGCAGCTTAGTGGCAGGGAGTGGCTATGGCTACACCTTC. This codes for CASSLVAGSGYGYTF.

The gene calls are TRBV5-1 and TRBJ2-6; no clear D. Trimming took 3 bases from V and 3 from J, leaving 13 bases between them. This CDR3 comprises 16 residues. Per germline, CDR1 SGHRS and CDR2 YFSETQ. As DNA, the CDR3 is TGCGCCAGCAGCTCCTCCGTAGGGTTTGGGGCCAACGTCCTGACTTTC. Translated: CASSSSVGFGANVLTF.

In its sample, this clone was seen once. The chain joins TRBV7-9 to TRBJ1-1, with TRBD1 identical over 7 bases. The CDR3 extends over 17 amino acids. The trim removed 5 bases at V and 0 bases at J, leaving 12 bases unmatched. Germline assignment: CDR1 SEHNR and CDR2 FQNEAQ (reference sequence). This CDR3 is CASSPQGGHYMNTEAFF. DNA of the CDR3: TGTGCCAGCAGCCCCCAGGGGGGCCACTACATGAACACTGAAGCTTTCTTT.

The CDR3 region has the DNA TGTGCCAGCAGCGCAACTAGCGGCCGAGTCAATGAGCAGTTCTTC. Its protein is CASSATSGRVNEQFF. J is TRBJ2-1 and V is TRBV25-1, with 8 bases that match TRBD2. This CDR3 has 15 amino acids. Germline V gene sequence: CDR1 MGHDK, CDR2 SYGVNS. V shed 6 bases, J shed 6 bases, and the junction held 10 bases outside the gene matches.

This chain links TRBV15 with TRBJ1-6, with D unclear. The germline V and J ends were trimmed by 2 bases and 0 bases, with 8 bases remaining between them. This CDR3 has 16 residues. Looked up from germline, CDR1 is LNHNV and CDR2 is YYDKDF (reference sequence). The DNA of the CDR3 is TGTGCCACCAGCAGAAGGATAAGCTCCTATAATTCACCCCTCCACTTT. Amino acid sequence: CATSRRISSYNSPLHF.

The chain's CDR3 is CASIRDNSGNTIYF. Here the CDR3 DNA reads TGTGCCAGCATACGGGACAACTCTGGAAACACCATATATTTT. The chain joins TRBV6-5 to TRBJ1-3; tentatively, D is TRBD1 (6 bases). Trimming left V 7 bases short and J 0 bases short, with 10 bases between. The germline V gene has CDR1 MNHEY and CDR2 SVGAGI. CDR3 length: 14 amino acids.

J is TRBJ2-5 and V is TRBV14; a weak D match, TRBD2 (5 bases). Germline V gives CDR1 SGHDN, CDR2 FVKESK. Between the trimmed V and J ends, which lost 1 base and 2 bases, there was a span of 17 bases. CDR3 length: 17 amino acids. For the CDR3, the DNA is TGTGCCAGCAGCCAAGGGGTCAGAGCAGGACTGCAAGAGACCCAGTACTTC. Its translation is CASSQGVRAGLQETQYF.

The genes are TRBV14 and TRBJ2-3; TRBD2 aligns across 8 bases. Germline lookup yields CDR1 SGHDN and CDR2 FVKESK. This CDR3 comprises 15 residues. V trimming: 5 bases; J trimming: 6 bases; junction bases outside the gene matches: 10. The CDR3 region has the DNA TGTGCCAGCAGCGCATCCGGGGGGGCCCTGGATACGCAGTATTTT. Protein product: CASSASGGALDTQYF.

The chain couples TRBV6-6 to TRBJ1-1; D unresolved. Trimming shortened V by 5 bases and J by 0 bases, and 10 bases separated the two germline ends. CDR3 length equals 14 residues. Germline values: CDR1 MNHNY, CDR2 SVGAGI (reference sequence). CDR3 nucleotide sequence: TGTGCCAGCAGTCAAATAACGGTGAACACTGAAGCTTTCTTT. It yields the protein CASSQITVNTEAFF.

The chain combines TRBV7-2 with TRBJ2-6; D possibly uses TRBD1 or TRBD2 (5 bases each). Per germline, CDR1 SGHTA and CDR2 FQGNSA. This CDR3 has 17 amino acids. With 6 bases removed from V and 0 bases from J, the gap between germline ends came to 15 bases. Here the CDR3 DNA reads TGTGCCAGCAGGGACCCGGGACGGTACTCTGGGGCCAACGTCCTGACTTTC. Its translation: CASRDPGRYSGANVLTF. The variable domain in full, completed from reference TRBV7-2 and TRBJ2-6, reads GAGVSQSPSNKVTEKGKDVELRCDPISGHTALYWYRQSLGQGLEFLIYFQGNSAPDKSGLPSDRFSAERTGGSVSTLTIQRTQQEDSAVYLCASRDPGRYSGANVLTFGAGSRLTVL.

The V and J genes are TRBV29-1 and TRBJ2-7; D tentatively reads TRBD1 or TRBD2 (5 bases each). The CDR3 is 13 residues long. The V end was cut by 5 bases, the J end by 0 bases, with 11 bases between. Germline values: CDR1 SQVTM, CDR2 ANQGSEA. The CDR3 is CSVSGRDSYEQYF. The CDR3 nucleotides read TGCAGCGTTAGCGGCAGGGACTCCTACGAGCAGTACTTC.

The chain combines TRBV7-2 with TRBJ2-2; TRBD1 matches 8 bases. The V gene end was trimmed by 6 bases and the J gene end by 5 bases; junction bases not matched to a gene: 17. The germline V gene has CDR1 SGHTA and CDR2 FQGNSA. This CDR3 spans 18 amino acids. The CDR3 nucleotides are TGTGCCAGCAGAAATCGGGGACAGGATCCTTCAGGGACCGGGGAGCTGTTTTTT. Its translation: CASRNRGQDPSGTGELFF.

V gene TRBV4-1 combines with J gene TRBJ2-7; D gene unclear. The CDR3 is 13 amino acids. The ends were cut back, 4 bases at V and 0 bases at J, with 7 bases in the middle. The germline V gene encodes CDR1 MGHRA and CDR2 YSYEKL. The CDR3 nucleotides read TGCGCCAGCAGCCGGTTTAGCTCCTACGAGCAGTACTTC. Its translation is CASSRFSSYEQYF.

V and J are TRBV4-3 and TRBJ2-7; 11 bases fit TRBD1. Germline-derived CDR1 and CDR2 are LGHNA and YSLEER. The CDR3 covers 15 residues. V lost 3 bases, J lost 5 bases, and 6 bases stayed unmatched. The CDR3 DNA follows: TGCGCCAGCAGCCACTCGGGACAGGGGGACAACGAGCAGTACTTC. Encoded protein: CASSHSGQGDNEQYF.

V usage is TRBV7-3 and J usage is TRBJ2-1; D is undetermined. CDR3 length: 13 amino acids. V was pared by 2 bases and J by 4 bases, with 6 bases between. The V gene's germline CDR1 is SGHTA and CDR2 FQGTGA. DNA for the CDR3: TGTGCCAGCAGCTTACAGAAATACAATGAGCAGTTCTTC. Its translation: CASSLQKYNEQFF.

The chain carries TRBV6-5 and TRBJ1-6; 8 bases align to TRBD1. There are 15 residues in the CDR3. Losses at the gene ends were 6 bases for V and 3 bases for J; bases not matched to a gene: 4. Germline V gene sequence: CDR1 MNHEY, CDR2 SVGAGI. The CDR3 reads CASRTGAIYNSPLHF. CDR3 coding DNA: TGTGCCAGCAGGACAGGGGCAATCTATAATTCACCCCTCCACTTT.

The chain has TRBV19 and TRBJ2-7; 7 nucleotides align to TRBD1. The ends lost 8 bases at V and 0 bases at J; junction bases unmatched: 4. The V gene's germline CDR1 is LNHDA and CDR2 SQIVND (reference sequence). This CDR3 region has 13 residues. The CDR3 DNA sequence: TGTGCCAGTGGACAGGTCAGCTCCTACGAGCAGTACTTC. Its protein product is CASGQVSSYEQYF.

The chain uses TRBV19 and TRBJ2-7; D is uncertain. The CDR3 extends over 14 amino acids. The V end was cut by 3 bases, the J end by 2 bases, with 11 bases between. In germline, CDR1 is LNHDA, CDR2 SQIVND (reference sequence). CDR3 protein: CASSISLTTYEQYF. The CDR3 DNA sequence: TGTGCCAGTAGTATTAGCCTAACGACCTACGAGCAGTACTTC.

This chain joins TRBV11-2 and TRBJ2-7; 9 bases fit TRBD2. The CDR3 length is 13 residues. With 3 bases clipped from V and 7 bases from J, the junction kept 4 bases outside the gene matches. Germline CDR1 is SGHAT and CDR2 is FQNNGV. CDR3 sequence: CASSFGGRGEQYF. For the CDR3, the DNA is TGTGCCAGCAGCTTTGGCGGGAGGGGTGAGCAGTACTTC. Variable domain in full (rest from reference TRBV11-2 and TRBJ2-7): EAGVAQSPRYKIIEKRQSVAFWCNPISGHATLYWYQQILGQGPKLLIQFQNNGVVDDSQLPKDRFSAERLKGVDSTLKIQPAKLEDSAVYLCASSFGGRGEQYFGPGTRLTVT.

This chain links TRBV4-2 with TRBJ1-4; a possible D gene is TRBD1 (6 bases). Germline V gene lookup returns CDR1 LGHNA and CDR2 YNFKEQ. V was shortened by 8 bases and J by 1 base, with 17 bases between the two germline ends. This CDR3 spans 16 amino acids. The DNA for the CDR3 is TGTGCCAGCTCTTTCGGGCAGGGGAGAACTAATGAAAAACTGTTTTTT. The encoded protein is CASSFGQGRTNEKLFF.

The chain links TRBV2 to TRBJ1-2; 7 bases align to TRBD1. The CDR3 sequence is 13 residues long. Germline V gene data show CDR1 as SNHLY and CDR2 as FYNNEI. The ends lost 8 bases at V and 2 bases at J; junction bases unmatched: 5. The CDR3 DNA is TGTGCCAGCGGCGGGACAGCGAACTATGGCTACACCTTC. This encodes CASGGTANYGYTF.

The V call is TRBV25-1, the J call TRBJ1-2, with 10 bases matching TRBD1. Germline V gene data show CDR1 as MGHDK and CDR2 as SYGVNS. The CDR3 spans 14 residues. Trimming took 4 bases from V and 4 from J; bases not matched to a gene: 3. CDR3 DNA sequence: TGTGCCAGCAGTGGACAGGGGGCAAGCTATGGCTACACCTTC. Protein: CASSGQGASYGYTF.

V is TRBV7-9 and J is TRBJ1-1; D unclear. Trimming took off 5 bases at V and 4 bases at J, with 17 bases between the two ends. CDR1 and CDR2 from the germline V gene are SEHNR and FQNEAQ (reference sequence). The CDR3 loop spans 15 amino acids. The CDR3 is CASSPLSGGRTEAFF. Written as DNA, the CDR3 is TGTGCCAGCAGCCCCCTTAGCGGAGGGCGCACTGAAGCTTTCTTT.

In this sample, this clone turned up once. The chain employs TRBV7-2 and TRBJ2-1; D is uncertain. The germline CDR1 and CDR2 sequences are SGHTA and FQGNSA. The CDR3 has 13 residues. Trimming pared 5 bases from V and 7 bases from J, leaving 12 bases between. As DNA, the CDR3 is TGTGCCAGCAGCCTAGGGCCGGAAAATGAGCAGTTCTTC. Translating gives CASSLGPENEQFF.

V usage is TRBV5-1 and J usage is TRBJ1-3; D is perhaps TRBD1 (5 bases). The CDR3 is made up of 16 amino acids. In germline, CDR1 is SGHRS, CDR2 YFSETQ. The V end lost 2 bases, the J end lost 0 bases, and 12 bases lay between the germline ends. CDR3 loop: CASSFPTADSGNTIYF. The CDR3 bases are TGCGCCAGCAGCTTCCCGACAGCCGACTCTGGAAACACCATATATTTT. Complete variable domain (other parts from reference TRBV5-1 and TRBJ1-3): KAGVTQTPRYLIKTRGQQVTLSCSPISGHRSVSWYQQTPGQGLQFLFEYFSETQRNKGNFPGRFSGRQFSNSRSEMNVSTLELGDSALYLCASSFPTADSGNTIYFGEGSWLTVV.

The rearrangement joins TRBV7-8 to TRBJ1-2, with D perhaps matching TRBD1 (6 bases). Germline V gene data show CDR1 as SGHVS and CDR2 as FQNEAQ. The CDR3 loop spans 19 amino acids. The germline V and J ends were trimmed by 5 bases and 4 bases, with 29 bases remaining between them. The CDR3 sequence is CASSPVSLFSRQASYGYTF. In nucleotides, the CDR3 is TGTGCCAGCAGCCCAGTTTCCCTGTTTTCCCGACAGGCGAGCTATGGCTACACCTTC.